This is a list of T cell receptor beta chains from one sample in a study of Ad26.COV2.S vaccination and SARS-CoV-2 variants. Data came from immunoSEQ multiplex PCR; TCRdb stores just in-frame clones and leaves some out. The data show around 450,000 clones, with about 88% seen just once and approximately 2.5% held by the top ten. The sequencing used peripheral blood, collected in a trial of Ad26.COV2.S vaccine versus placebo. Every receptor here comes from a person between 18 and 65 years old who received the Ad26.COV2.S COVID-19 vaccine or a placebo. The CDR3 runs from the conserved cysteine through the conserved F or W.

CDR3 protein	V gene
CASSRSPHWQPYSNQPQHF	TRBV4-1
CASSISVPSSGNTIYF	TRBV19
CASSLGAGEETQYF	TRBV7-9
CASTAGTAVNTEAFF	TRBV2
CASSNERDRQETQYF	TRBV19
CASSWDLGGELFF	TRBV5-6
CASSLQEGGTEAFF	TRBV6-2/TRBV6-3
CASSFRGWTGSTGELFF	TRBV5-1
CASSRGPGAGDETQYF	TRBV3-1/TRBV3-2
CASSLGTGSGRGSPLHF	TRBV5-1
CASSPDPGGEAFF	TRBV18
CASSQSLTVLSYGYTF	TRBV18
CASSKRQGQGSPLHF	TRBV11-3
CASSYSGTASGNTIYF	TRBV6-5
CATSEGDWLEGNEQFF	TRBV24-1
CASSPSGGAGETQYF	TRBV11-3
CASSGTVQETQYF	TRBV28
CASSRGYNEQFF	TRBV12-3/TRBV12-4
CASSLATPHLQYF	TRBV27
CASSPDRDQPQHF	TRBV27
CASSPTWTSTGELFF	TRBV19
CASSPSGGAQGDTQYF	TRBV5-4
CASSLNSGSGNTIYF	TRBV6-5
CASSTGGRETQYF	TRBV19
CASRRTGTDTQYF	TRBV6-5
CASSLASGTVETQYF	TRBV5-1
CASDSTGWTEKLFF	TRBV6-6
CASSENAAYNEQFF	TRBV7-3
CASSYDRAEAFF	TRBV7-9
CASSLWNNSPLHF	TRBV28
CASSLADREQFF	TRBV7-9
CSVMSLAGEGWKNEQFF	TRBV29-1
CAISEVVGSGANVLTF	TRBV10-3
CASSPAGTSYNEQFF	TRBV18
CASSRLLAGPYNEQFF	TRBV4-1
CSARPSRYTDTQYF	TRBV29-1
CASRSGTGAFGYTF	TRBV10-2
CASSQGGSGETQYF	TRBV4-2
CATSTKDRPNEKLFF	TRBV6-5
CASSPANTQYF	TRBV28
CASSQGPNEAQHF	TRBV4-2
CASSIGDGGSPLHF	TRBV19
CASSLNARVVSYEQYF	TRBV27
CASSLEWGTDTQYF	TRBV5-1